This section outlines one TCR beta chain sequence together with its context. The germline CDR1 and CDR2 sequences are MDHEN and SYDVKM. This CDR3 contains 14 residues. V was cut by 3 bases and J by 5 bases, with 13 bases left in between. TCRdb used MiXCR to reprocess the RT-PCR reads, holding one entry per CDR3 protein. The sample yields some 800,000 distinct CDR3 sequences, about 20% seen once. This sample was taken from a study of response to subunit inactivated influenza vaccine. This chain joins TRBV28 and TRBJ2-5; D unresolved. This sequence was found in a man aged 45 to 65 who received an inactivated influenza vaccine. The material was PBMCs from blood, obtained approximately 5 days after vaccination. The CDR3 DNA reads TGTGCCAGCAGTTTCCTGACGGTCGGGGAGACCCAGTACTTC. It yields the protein CASSFLTVGETQYF.